This T cell receptor (beta chain) was sequenced in a study of cytomegalovirus exposure and HLA in healthy donors. Study at large: The roughly 120 validation repertoires used the same platform as the roughly 700 first-cohort repertoires (as reported by a later analysis).

Sequenced by immunoSEQ multiplex PCR; TCRdb stores in-frame clones only, minus some. This sample yields about 70,000 clones, of which 85% to 95% are seen a single time; about 2.1% belongs to the top ten. The study, taken as a whole, reports: Researchers counted roughly 150 TCR beta chains as cytomegalovirus-associated.

J lost 3 bases, V lost 0 bases, and 2 bases had no gene match. CDR1 and CDR2 from the germline V gene are GTSNPN and SVGIG (reference sequence). This CDR3 contains 16 residues. The donors formed part of the roughly 120-subject validation cohort, distinct from the roughly 640-subject first cohort. As concerns this clone: Its antigen is as yet unknown.

The clonotype comes from a woman under 30 in good health and CMV-seropositive. Sequenced material: PBMCs. The chain couples TRBV30 to TRBJ2-3, with TRBD2 identical over 14 bases. CDR3 sequence: CAWSVGTSGGTDTQYF. CDR3 nucleotides: TGTGCCTGGAGTGTCGGGACTAGCGGGGGAACAGATACGCAGTATTTT.